The source of this TCR beta chain is a study of graft-versus-host responses after intestinal transplantation. Assay: immunoSEQ multiplex PCR; the TCRdb copy retains only in-frame clones and omits some. The data contain some 41,000 clones, under 90% of them singletons. The junction had 10 bases not matched to a gene; V was cut back by 6 bases and J by 8 bases. CDR1 and CDR2 (germline): MNHEY, SVGAGI. The CDR3 runs to 15 residues. The genes are TRBV6-5 and TRBJ1-6, with 7 bases identical to TRBD1. The clonotype originates from a human patient who received an intestinal transplant, so some T cells may come from the graft donor. Material: PBMCs, obtained 267 days after transplant. CDR3 sequence reads: CASSTTGTDYSPLHF. In nucleotides, the CDR3 is TGTGCCAGCAGCACGACCGGGACAGACTATTCACCCCTCCACTTT.